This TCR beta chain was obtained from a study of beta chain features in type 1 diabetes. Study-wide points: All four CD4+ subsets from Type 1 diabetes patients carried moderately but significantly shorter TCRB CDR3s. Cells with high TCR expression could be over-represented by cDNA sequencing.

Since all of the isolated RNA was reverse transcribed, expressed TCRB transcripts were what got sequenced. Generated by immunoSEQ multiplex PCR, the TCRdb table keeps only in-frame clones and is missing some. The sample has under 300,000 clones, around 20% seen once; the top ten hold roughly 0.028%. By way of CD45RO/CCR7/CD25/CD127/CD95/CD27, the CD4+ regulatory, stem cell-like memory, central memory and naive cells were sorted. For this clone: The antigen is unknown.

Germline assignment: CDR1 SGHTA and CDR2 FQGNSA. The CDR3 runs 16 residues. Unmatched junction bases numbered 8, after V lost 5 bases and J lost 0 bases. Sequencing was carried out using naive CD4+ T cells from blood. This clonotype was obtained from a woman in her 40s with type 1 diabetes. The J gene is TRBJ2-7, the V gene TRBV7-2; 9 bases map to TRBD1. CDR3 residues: CASSVTGTGSSYEQYF. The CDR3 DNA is TGTGCCAGCAGCGTAACCGGGACAGGGTCCTCCTACGAGCAGTACTTC.